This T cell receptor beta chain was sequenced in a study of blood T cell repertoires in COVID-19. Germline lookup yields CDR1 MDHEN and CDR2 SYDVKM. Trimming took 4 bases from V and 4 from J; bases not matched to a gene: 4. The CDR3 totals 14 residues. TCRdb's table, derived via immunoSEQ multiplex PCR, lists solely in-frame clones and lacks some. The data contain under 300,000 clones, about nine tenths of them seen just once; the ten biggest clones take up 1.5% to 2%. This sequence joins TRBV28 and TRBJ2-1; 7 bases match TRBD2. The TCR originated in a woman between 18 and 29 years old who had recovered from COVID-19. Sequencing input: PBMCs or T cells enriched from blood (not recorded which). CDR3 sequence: CASSSSGGYNEQFF. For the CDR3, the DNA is TGTGCCAGCAGTTCCTCGGGGGGTTACAATGAGCAGTTCTTC.